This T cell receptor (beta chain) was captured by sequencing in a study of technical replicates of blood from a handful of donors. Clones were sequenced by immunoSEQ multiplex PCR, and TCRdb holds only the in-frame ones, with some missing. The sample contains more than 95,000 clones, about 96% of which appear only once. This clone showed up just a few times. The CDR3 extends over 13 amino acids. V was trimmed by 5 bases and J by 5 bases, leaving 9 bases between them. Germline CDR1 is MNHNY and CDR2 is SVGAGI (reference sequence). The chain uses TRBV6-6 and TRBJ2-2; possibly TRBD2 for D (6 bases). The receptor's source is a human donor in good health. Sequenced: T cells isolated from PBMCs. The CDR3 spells CASSGLQTGELFF. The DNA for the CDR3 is TGTGCCAGCAGTGGACTACAAACCGGGGAGCTGTTTTTT.